This T cell receptor beta chain was recovered during a study of blood T cell repertoires in COVID-19. Trimming took 7 bases from V and 2 from J, leaving 12 bases between them. CDR3 size: 14 residues. Germline-derived CDR1 and CDR2 are SGHAT and FQNNGV. Measured with immunoSEQ multiplex PCR; TCRdb has only the in-frame clones, and not every one. The sample carries 150,000 to 200,000 clones, roughly 80% recorded once. This clone was picked up one time. Material: peripheral blood. The source of this sequence is a man in his 60s with active or convalescent COVID-19. J is TRBJ2-1 and V is TRBV11-2; D might be TRBD2 (7 bases). CDR3 sequence (DNA): TGTGCCAGCAAGGTGGGGGGGCCCTACAATGAGCAGTTCTTC. Its translation is CASKVGGPYNEQFF.